These 32 T cell receptor beta chains were all obtained from the same sample, sequenced in a study of T-cell memory formation after mild COVID-19. Using its own MiXCR run on the 5' RACE reads, TCRdb lists one record per CDR3 protein. The table includes hundreds of thousands of distinct CDR3 sequences, approximately 15% detected once. The sequencing sample was made of PBMCs or a T cell subset sorted from them (not recorded which). These TCRs come from a man younger than 35 who had mild COVID-19 (a few samples of this study predate the infection). Cell type and time point are not known.

This clonotype turned up a few times. DNA for the CDR3: TGTGCCAGCAGTTCAGGGTTGGACACCGGGGAGCTGTTTTTT. Translated: CASSSGLDTGELFF. V is TRBV12-3 or TRBV12-4 and J is TRBJ2-2; perhaps TRBD1 as D (5 bases). The CDR3 has 14 residues. V dropped 4 bases and J dropped 3 bases, with 9 bases sitting between them.

This clonotype was observed a few times. V usage is TRBV12-3 or TRBV12-4 and J usage is TRBJ2-7; D is undetermined. Trimming stripped 3 bases from V and 3 bases from J, with 15 bases between. The CDR3 covers 15 residues. DNA of the CDR3: TGTGCCAGCAGTTTTGCCCCCTCGGCAGGCTACGAGCAGTACTTC. Translated: CASSFAPSAGYEQYF.

J is TRBJ2-3 and V is TRBV7-9; 10 bases agree with TRBD2. Unmatched junction bases numbered 5, after V lost 5 bases and J lost 0 bases. This CDR3 spans 16 amino acids. Germline-derived CDR1 and CDR2 are SEHNR and FQNEAQ (reference sequence). CDR3 DNA: TGTGCCAGCAGCCCAGGACTAGCGGCTAGCACAGATACGCAGTATTTT. Translation gives CASSPGLAASTDTQYF.

V and J are TRBV12-3 or TRBV12-4 and TRBJ1-6; 8 positions agree with TRBD1. V shed 7 bases and J 4 bases; nucleotides not matched to a gene: 3. This CDR3 region has 14 residues. The CDR3 DNA sequence: TGTGCCAGCAAAGGACAGGGATATAATTCACCCCTCCACTTT. Its protein is CASKGQGYNSPLHF.

The sample holds a few counts of this clonotype. The J gene is TRBJ2-7, the V gene TRBV11-3; 9 positions match TRBD1. The CDR3 contains 13 residues. V shed 6 bases and J 6 bases; nucleotides not matched to a gene: 6. Germline V gene lookup returns CDR1 SGHNT and CDR2 YENEEA. The CDR3: CASRPGQGTEQYV. The CDR3 DNA reads TGTGCCAGCAGACCGGGACAGGGAACCGAGCAGTACGTC.

Note on this clonotype: Germline and junction disagree at one end, which may indicate a read error. This rearrangement joins TRBV28 to TRBJ2-3, with D perhaps matching TRBD1 or TRBD2 (5 bases each). This CDR3 is 12 amino acids long. The germline gives CDR1 MDHEN, CDR2 SYDVKM. The CDR3, as DNA: TGTGCCAGCAGTGCCTTGGGGCTAGCCTCGGACTTC. Residues: CASSALGLASDF. Drawing the rest from reference TRBV28 and TRBJ2-3, the complete variable domain is DVKVTQSSRYLVKRTGEKVFLECVQDMDHENMFWYRQDPGLGLRLIYFSYDVKMKEKGDIPEGYSVSREKKERFSLILESASTNQTSMYLCASSALGLASDFGPGTRLTVL.

The sample holds many counts of this clonotype. The rearrangement links TRBV12-3 or TRBV12-4 to TRBJ1-2; unclear D gene. Trimming cost V 8 bases and J 1 base, with 20 bases left between them. CDR3 length: 16 residues. The CDR3: CASEFRKGGYNYGYTF. The CDR3 DNA is TGTGCCAGCGAGTTTCGGAAGGGAGGATATAACTATGGCTACACCTTC.

The chain carries TRBV9 and TRBJ2-5, with 10 bases identical to TRBD2. In germline, CDR1 is SGDLS, CDR2 YYNGEE. CDR3 length equals 15 residues. V shed 0 bases, J shed 5 bases, and the junction held 4 bases outside the gene matches. The CDR3 DNA follows: TGTGCCAGCAGCGTAGGAGCGGGGGGGGCGGAGACCCAGTACTTC. Its protein product is CASSVGAGGAETQYF.

This rearrangement joins TRBV20-1 to TRBJ1-1; D remains unclear. The CDR3 covers 13 residues. Germline V lookup: CDR1 DFQATT, CDR2 SNEGSKA (reference sequence). The V end was cut by 4 bases, the J end by 2 bases, with 11 bases between. The CDR3 reads CSANGPGNTEAFF. The CDR3 DNA sequence: TGCAGTGCTAACGGGCCGGGAAACACTGAAGCTTTCTTT.

Ten or more counts support this clonotype. The genes are TRBV4-2 and TRBJ2-3; D gene unclear. The germline gives CDR1 LGHNA, CDR2 YNFKEQ. The CDR3 has 13 residues. V was cut by 10 bases and J by 6 bases, with 17 bases left in between. CDR3 residues: CATRRPAGDTQYF. As DNA, the CDR3 is TGTGCCACTCGCAGACCCGCCGGCGATACGCAGTATTTT.

This clonotype occurred a few times. The CDR3 loop reads CAIGLADTDTQYF. The CDR3 bases are TGTGCCATCGGACTAGCGGATACAGATACGCAGTATTTT. This sequence joins TRBV24-1 and TRBJ2-3; 10 nucleotides line up with TRBD2. Per the germline V gene, CDR1 is KGHDR and CDR2 is SFDVKD. The CDR3 loop spans 13 amino acids. V was clipped by 11 bases and J by 3 bases; unmatched bases: 4.

This clonotype was counted between two and nine times. The genes are TRBV12-3 or TRBV12-4 and TRBJ1-1, with a possible D match to TRBD1 (6 bases). The CDR3 spans 12 residues. The V end lost 1 base, the J end lost 11 bases, and 11 bases lay between the germline ends. The CDR3 is CASSLERGVAFF. The CDR3 DNA is TGTGCCAGCAGTTTAGAAAGGGGGGTCGCTTTCTTT.

This clonotype was detected only a few times. The chain carries TRBV12-5 and TRBJ1-4; unclear D gene. CDR3 length: 16 amino acids. CDR1 LGHNT and CDR2 FRNRAP come from the germline V gene. Trimming removed 1 base from V and 0 bases from J, with 9 bases in between. CDR3 residues: CASGLATTSTNEKLFF. For the CDR3, the DNA is TGTGCTAGTGGTTTGGCGACAACTTCAACTAATGAAAAACTGTTTTTT.

At least ten counts were recorded for this clonotype. The chain couples TRBV4-3 to TRBJ2-2, with D perhaps given as TRBD1 or TRBD2 (5 bases each). The CDR3 loop spans 15 amino acids. V shed 3 bases and J shed 2 bases, with 10 bases lying between them. Germline V lookup: CDR1 LGHNA, CDR2 YSLEER. The CDR3 DNA reads TGCGCCAGCAGCCAGCCCCGGGACAACACCGGGGAGCTGTTTTTT. It yields the protein CASSQPRDNTGELFF.

This clonotype has a handful of counts. The V gene is TRBV7-9, the J gene TRBJ2-3; D might be TRBD2 (5 bases). Deletions cut 11 bases from V and 2 bases from J, with 14 bases between. Germline-derived CDR1 and CDR2 are SEHNR and FQNEAQ (reference sequence). There are 13 residues in the CDR3. This CDR3 is CAARAANTDTQYF. The CDR3 DNA reads as TGTGCCGCCCGAGCGGCCAACACAGATACGCAGTATTTT.

This rearrangement joins TRBV2 to TRBJ2-3; the D is unclear. This CDR3 spans 12 amino acids. Trimming removed 2 bases at V and 5 bases at J, with 5 bases between. The germline gives CDR1 SNHLY, CDR2 FYNNEI. The CDR3 region is CASSELGDTQYF. The DNA of the CDR3 is TGTGCCAGCAGTGAATTGGGAGATACGCAGTATTTT.

This clonotype has just a few counts. CDR3 loop: CATSRDGAVNYEQYF. The CDR3 coding sequence is TGTGCCACCAGCAGAGACGGGGCAGTGAATTACGAGCAGTACTTC. V is TRBV15 and J is TRBJ2-7; either TRBD1 or TRBD2 may fit D (5 bases each). CDR3 length equals 15 residues. The germline V and J ends were trimmed by 0 bases and 4 bases, with 13 bases remaining between them. In germline, CDR1 is LNHNV, CDR2 YYDKDF (reference sequence).

The chain carries TRBV18 and TRBJ1-5; 9 bases fit TRBD1. Trimming at V came to 3 bases and at J to 6 bases, leaving 6 bases not matched to a gene. From germline, CDR1 is KGHSH and CDR2 LQKENI. CDR3 length equals 15 residues. The CDR3 protein is CASSPGDRASQPQHF. CDR3 coding DNA: TGTGCCAGCTCACCTGGGGACAGGGCCTCTCAGCCCCAGCATTTT.

V and J are TRBV25-1 and TRBJ2-3, with TRBD2 matching 7 bases. This CDR3 has 16 amino acids. CDR1 is MGHDK and CDR2 is SYGVNS in the germline V gene. V lost 3 bases and J lost 1; bases outside the gene matches: 7. The CDR3 sequence: CASSELGGGGTDTQYF. DNA of the CDR3: TGTGCCAGCAGTGAGTTAGGTGGGGGGGGCACAGATACGCAGTATTTT.

The rearrangement joins TRBV6-2 or TRBV6-3 to TRBJ2-5; tentatively, D is TRBD1 or TRBD2 (5 bases each). The V and J ends lost 4 bases and 5 bases respectively, with 14 bases between them. From germline, CDR1 is MNHEY and CDR2 SVGEGT. CDR3 size: 14 residues. Here the CDR3 reads CASSFGARPETQYF. The DNA of the CDR3 is TGTGCCAGCAGTTTCGGGGCACGGCCGGAGACCCAGTACTTC.

This chain links TRBV12-3 or TRBV12-4 with TRBJ1-4; no reliable D call. Trimming removed 5 bases at V and 8 bases at J, with 9 bases between. The CDR3 has 12 amino acids. CDR3: CASSPLREKLFF. The CDR3 bases are TGTGCCAGCAGTCCCCTGAGGGAAAAACTGTTTTTT.

The genes are TRBV2 and TRBJ2-5; D is perhaps TRBD2 (6 bases). The CDR3 runs to 14 residues. Germline assignment: CDR1 SNHLY and CDR2 FYNNEI. Trimming took 4 bases from V and 1 from J, leaving 10 bases between them. CDR3 residues: CASSVSGVQETQYF. The CDR3 region has the DNA TGTGCCAGCAGTGTATCGGGGGTCCAAGAGACCCAGTACTTC.

This clonotype was detected a few times. The V gene is TRBV11-2, the J gene TRBJ2-5; 8 bases are shared with TRBD2. Trimming cost V 5 bases and J 5 bases; bases outside gene matches: 7. The germline V gene has CDR1 SGHAT and CDR2 FQNNGV. The CDR3 is made up of 14 amino acids. CDR3: CASSRAGVKETQYF. The CDR3 DNA reads as TGTGCCAGCAGCCGAGCGGGGGTTAAGGAGACCCAGTACTTC.

The chain couples TRBV4-3 to TRBJ2-2; D remains unclear. V lost 0 bases and J 5 bases, leaving 19 bases between the germline ends. Germline V CDR1 and CDR2: LGHNA, YSLEER. This CDR3 comprises 18 residues. CDR3 protein: CASSQEGLRGDMTGELFF. DNA for the CDR3: TGCGCCAGCAGCCAAGAAGGGTTACGTGGGGATATGACCGGGGAGCTGTTTTTT.

This chain connects TRBV5-1 to TRBJ1-4, with 7 bases that match TRBD1. There are 18 residues in the CDR3. Germline CDR1 reads SGHRS; CDR2 reads YFSETQ. The V segment lost 4 bases and the J segment 4 bases; nucleotides outside the gene matches: 16. The CDR3 coding sequence is TGCGCCAGCAGCCTACACCCATCAGGGGGTCGTAATAATGAAAAACTGTTTTTT. Its translation: CASSLHPSGGRNNEKLFF.

This clonotype was seen a few times. This chain joins TRBV9 and TRBJ2-1, with a tentative D call TRBD1 (6 bases). The germline V gene has CDR1 SGDLS and CDR2 YYNGEE. Trimming removed 0 bases at V and 0 bases at J, with 10 bases between. This CDR3 has 16 residues. The DNA of the CDR3 is TGTGCCAGCAGCGTAGGTTCGGACAGCTCCTACAATGAGCAGTTCTTC. As protein: CASSVGSDSSYNEQFF. The variable domain in full, completed from reference TRBV9 and TRBJ2-1, reads DSGVTQTPKHLITATGQRVTLRCSPRSGDLSVYWYQQSLDQGLQFLIQYYNGEERAKGNILERFSAQQFPDLHSELNLSSLELGDSALYFCASSVGSDSSYNEQFFGPGTRLTVL.

The table lists this clonotype with a few counts. CDR3 loop: CASSPQESNQPQHF. CDR3 nucleotide sequence: TGTGCCAGCAGCCCACAAGAGAGCAATCAGCCCCAGCATTTT. The chain combines TRBV7-2 with TRBJ1-5; D unresolved. Germline V gene sequence: CDR1 SGHTA, CDR2 FQGNSA. This CDR3 is built from 14 residues. The ends were cut back, 5 bases at V and 1 base at J, with 9 bases in the middle.

The CDR3 nucleotides read TGTGCCGCGTCCACCCCGGTAATAGGCTCCTACAATGAGCAGTTCTTC. Amino acid sequence: CAASTPVIGSYNEQFF. This chain connects TRBV10-3 to TRBJ2-1, with unresolved D. Germline loops: CDR1 ENHRY, CDR2 SYGVKD. V was clipped by 11 bases and J by 0 bases, with 20 bases between them. The CDR3 runs 16 residues.

The chain combines TRBV20-1 with TRBJ2-3; D tentatively reads TRBD1 or TRBD2 (6 bases each). In germline, CDR1 is DFQATT, CDR2 SNEGSKA (reference sequence). Trimming shortened V by 7 bases and J by 9 bases, and 17 bases separated the two germline ends. This CDR3 has 12 amino acids. CDR3 protein: CSGNRGGGTQYF. The CDR3 DNA is TGCAGTGGAAACCGTGGAGGGGGGACGCAGTATTTT.

This clonotype occurred a few times. The CDR3 here is CASSPGGQESYGYTF. The CDR3 DNA follows: TGTGCCAGCAGCCCAGGGGGACAGGAGAGCTATGGCTACACCTTC. V and J are TRBV7-8 and TRBJ1-2; 8 bases align to TRBD1. Germline CDR1 and CDR2: SGHVS and FQNEAQ. V was clipped by 5 bases and J by 4 bases; unmatched bases: 9. The CDR3 has 15 amino acids.

This clonotype was seen only a few times. The chain has TRBV6-5 and TRBJ1-2; possible D gene TRBD1, 5 bases. Germline V CDR1 and CDR2: MNHEY, SVGAGI. The V and J ends lost 2 bases and 4 bases respectively, with 8 bases between them. The CDR3 is made up of 13 amino acids. The CDR3 here is CASSYKGLYGYTF. CDR3 in DNA: TGTGCCAGCAGTTACAAGGGGCTCTATGGCTACACCTTC.

This clonotype was recorded a few times. The CDR3 reads CASSYSSSEQFF. The CDR3 DNA is TGTGCCAGCAGTTACTCCTCATCTGAGCAGTTCTTC. The chain couples TRBV6-6 to TRBJ2-1; no clear D gene. The V gene lost 0 bases and the J gene lost 9 bases, with 6 bases spanning the gap. The CDR3 has 12 residues. In germline, CDR1 is MNHNY, CDR2 SVGAGI (reference sequence).